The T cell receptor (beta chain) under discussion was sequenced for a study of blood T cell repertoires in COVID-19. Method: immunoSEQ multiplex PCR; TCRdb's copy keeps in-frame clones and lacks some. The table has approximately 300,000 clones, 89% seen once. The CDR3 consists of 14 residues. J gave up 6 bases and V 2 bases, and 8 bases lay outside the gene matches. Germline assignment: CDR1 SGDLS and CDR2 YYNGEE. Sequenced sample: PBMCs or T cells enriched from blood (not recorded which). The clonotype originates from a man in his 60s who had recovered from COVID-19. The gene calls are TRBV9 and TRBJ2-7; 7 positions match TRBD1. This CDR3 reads CASSVDREGGEQYF. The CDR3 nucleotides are TGTGCCAGCAGCGTCGACAGGGAAGGGGGCGAGCAGTACTTC.